This passage covers 4 T cell receptor beta chains from one sample sequenced in a study of T cells in Graves' hyperthyroidism and ophthalmopathy. Using RNA transcripts as the source, TCR beta CDR3 regions were amplified. A set of HTBI primers served as the primers for a first-round RT-PCR of the TCR CDR3. TCRdb itself ran the multiplex PCR reads through MiXCR, one entry per CDR3 protein. The sample consists of a few hundred thousand distinct CDR3 sequences, more than 15% of them appearing once. Sequenced sample: blood. The receptor source for this set is a woman between 25 and 40 years old with Graves' hyperthyroidism.

The table lists this clonotype with a few counts. The V and J genes are TRBV20-1 and TRBJ2-1; tentative D call: TRBD1 (6 bases). CDR3 length equals 15 residues. Trimming removed 3 bases at V and 1 base at J, with 13 bases between. CDR1 and CDR2 from the germline V gene are DFQATT and SNEGSKA (reference sequence). The CDR3 DNA reads TGCAGTGCTAGTCTACAGGGTACGTCCTACAATGAGCAGTTCTTC. This translates into CSASLQGTSYNEQFF.

This clonotype was detected many times. The rearrangement links TRBV7-2 to TRBJ1-1; TRBD1 might be the D (5 bases). CDR1 and CDR2 from the germline V gene are SGHTA and FQGNSA. Deletions cut 2 bases from V and 1 base from J, with 8 bases between. There are 14 residues in the CDR3. The CDR3: CASSLMGPNTEAFF. The DNA for the CDR3 is TGTGCCAGCAGCTTAATGGGGCCGAACACTGAAGCTTTCTTT.

Ten or more counts support this clonotype. The J gene is TRBJ2-3, the V gene TRBV20-1; 8 bases are shared with TRBD2. V shed 3 bases and J 0 bases; nucleotides not matched to a gene: 14. The CDR3 is 18 amino acids. Germline V gene data show CDR1 as DFQATT and CDR2 as SNEGSKA (reference sequence). The CDR3 is CSASALASGWSSTDTQYF. Written as DNA, the CDR3 is TGCAGTGCTAGCGCCCTAGCTAGCGGGTGGTCTAGCACAGATACGCAGTATTTT.

There are many counts of this clonotype. Written as DNA, the CDR3 is TGTGCCAGCAAATGGGGGGACACCGGGGAGCTGTTTTTT. This gives the protein CASKWGDTGELFF. This chain joins TRBV7-2 and TRBJ2-2; D might be TRBD2 (6 bases). CDR3 length: 13 residues. V was cut by 7 bases and J by 3 bases, with 9 bases left in between. Germline values: CDR1 SGHTA, CDR2 FQGNSA.